This TCR beta chain was observed in a study of beta chain features in type 1 diabetes. Study conclusions and caveats: These data did not resolve whether HLA type affects TCRB rearrangement.

Note on this clone: Its antigen remains unidentified.

Expressed TCRB transcripts were sequenced because the isolated RNA had all been reverse transcribed beforehand. Assay: immunoSEQ multiplex PCR; the TCRdb copy retains only in-frame clones and omits some. The sample contains roughly 450,000 clones, around 10% of which appear only once. Germline-derived CDR1 and CDR2 are SGDLS and YYNGEE. CDR3 length: 15 residues. The V gene lost 0 bases and the J gene lost 8 bases, with 15 bases spanning the gap. Sequenced sample: naive CD4+ T cells from blood. The rearrangement joins TRBV9 to TRBJ1-5; no firm D call. This clonotype was obtained from a woman aged 18-29 years in good health. Here the CDR3 reads CASSVGPGWEKPQHF. The DNA for the CDR3 is TGTGCCAGCAGCGTAGGGCCCGGGTGGGAGAAGCCCCAGCATTTT.